Detailed here is one TCR beta chain. This CDR3 is built from 13 residues. Germline CDR1 reads MNHEY; CDR2 reads SMNVEV (reference sequence). V lost 5 bases and J lost 1, with 8 bases in between. This record comes from a study of blood T cell repertoires in COVID-19. This table comes from immunoSEQ multiplex PCR, and its TCRdb copy is limited to in-frame clones, with some not included. The sample contains 300,000 or so clones, 65% to 90% of which appear only once. Recovered status in Cohort 3 required two negative PCRs, clearance, or symptom resolution. The rearrangement uses TRBV27 and TRBJ1-1, with D maybe TRBD1 (5 bases). The TCR was taken from a woman between 18 and 29 years old who had recovered from COVID-19. Sequenced sample: PBMCs or T cells enriched from blood (not recorded which). The CDR3 DNA follows: TGTGCCAGCAGTCCCAGGGAGAACACTGAAGCTTTCTTT. As protein: CASSPRENTEAFF.